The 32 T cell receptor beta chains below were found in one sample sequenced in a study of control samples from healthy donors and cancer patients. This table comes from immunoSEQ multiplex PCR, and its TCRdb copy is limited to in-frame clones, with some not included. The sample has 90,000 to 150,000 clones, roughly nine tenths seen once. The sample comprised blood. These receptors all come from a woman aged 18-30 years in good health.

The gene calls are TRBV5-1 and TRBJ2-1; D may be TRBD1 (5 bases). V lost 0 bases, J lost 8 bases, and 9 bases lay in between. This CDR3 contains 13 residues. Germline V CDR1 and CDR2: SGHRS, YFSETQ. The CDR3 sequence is CASSLGGRDEQFF. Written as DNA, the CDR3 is TGCGCCAGCAGCTTGGGGGGCCGAGATGAGCAGTTCTTC.

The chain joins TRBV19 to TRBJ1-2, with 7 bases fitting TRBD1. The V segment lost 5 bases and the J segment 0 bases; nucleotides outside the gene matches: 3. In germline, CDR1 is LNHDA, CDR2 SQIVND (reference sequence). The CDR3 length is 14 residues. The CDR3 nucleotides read TGTGCCAGTAGTCCGGACAGGTCTAACTATGGCTACACCTTC. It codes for CASSPDRSNYGYTF.

Here the CDR3 reads CASSREGAYQPQHF. The CDR3 DNA reads as TGTGCCAGCAGTAGGGAGGGAGCCTATCAGCCCCAGCATTTT. V gene TRBV6-5 combines with J gene TRBJ1-5; D unresolved. The CDR3 extends over 14 amino acids. Germline CDR1 is MNHEY and CDR2 is SVGAGI. Trimming left V 5 bases short and J 5 bases short, with 13 bases between.

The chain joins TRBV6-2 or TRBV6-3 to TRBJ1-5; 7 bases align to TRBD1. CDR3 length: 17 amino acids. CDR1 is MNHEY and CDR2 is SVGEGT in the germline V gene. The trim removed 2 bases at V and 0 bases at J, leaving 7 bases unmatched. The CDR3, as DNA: TGTGCCAGCAGTTACCCACAAGGGGGCCCTAGCAATCAGCCCCAGCATTTT. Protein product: CASSYPQGGPSNQPQHF.

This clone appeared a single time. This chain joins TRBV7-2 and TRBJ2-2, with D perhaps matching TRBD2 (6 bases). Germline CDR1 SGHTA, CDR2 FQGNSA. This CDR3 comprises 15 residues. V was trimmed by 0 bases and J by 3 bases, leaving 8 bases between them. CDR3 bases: TGTGCCAGCAGCTTAGCGGGAGGTCACACCGGGGAGCTGTTTTTT. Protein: CASSLAGGHTGELFF.

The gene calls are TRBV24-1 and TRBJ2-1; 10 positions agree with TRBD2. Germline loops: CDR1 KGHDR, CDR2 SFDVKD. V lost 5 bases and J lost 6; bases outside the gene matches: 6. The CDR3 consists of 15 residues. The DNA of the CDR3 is TGTGCCACCAGTGCGAGCGGGGGGGCTTTCAATGAGCAGTTCTTC. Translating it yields CATSASGGAFNEQFF.

This CDR3 reads CASNFFRDSNQPQHF. In nucleotides, the CDR3 is TGTGCCAGTAACTTCTTTAGGGATAGCAATCAGCCCCAGCATTTT. V and J are TRBV19 and TRBJ1-5; D remains unclear. This CDR3 contains 15 residues. Deletions cut 7 bases from V and 0 bases from J, with 13 bases between. Germline CDR1 reads LNHDA; CDR2 reads SQIVND (reference sequence).

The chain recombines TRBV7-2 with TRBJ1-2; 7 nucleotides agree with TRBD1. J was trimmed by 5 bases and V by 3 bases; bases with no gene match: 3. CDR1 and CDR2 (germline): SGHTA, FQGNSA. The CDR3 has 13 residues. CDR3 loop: CASSLGQTYGYTF. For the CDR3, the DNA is TGTGCCAGCAGCTTGGGACAGACTTATGGCTACACCTTC.

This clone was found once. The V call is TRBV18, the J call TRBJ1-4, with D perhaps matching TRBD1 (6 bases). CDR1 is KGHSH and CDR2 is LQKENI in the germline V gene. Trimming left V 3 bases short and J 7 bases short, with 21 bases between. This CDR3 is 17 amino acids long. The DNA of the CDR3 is TGTGCCAGCTCACCGCCCGAAACAGGGTCCCGGAGTGAAAAACTGTTTTTT. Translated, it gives CASSPPETGSRSEKLFF.

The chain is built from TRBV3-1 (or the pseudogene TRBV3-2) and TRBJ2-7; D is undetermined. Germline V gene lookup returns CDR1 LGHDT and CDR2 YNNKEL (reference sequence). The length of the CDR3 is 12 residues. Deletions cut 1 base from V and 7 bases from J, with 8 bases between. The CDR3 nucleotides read TGTGCCAGCAGCCAAGCCTTAAGGGAGCAGTACTTC. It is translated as CASSQALREQYF.

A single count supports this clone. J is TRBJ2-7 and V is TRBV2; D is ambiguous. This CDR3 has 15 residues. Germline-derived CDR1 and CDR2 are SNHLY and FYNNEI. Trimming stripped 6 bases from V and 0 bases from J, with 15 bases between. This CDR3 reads CASRSGLYGSYEQYF. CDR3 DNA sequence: TGTGCCAGCAGATCCGGGCTCTATGGCTCCTACGAGCAGTACTTC.

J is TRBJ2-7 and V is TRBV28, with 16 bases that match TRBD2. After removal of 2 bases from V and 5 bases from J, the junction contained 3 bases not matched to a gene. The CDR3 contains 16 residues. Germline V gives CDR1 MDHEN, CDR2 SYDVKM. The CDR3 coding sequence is TGTGCCAGCAGTTTAGGGACTAGCGGGGGGGAGGACGAGCAGTACTTC. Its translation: CASSLGTSGGEDEQYF. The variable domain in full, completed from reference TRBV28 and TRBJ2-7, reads DVKVTQSSRYLVKRTGEKVFLECVQDMDHENMFWYRQDPGLGLRLIYFSYDVKMKEKGDIPEGYSVSREKKERFSLILESASTNQTSMYLCASSLGTSGGEDEQYFGPGTRLTVT.

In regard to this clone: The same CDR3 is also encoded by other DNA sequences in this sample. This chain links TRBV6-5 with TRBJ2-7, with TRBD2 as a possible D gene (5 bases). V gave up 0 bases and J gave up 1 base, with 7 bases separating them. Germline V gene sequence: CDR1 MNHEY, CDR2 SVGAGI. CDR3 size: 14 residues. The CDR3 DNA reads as TGTGCCAGCAGTTACTCGCCGGGGTCCTACGAGCAGTACTTC. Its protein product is CASSYSPGSYEQYF.

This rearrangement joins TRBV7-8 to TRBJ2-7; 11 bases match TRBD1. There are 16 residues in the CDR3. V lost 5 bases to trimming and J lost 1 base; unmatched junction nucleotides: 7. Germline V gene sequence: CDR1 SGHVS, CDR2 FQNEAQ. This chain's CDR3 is CASSLGQGAKSYEQYF. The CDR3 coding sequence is TGTGCCAGCAGCCTCGGACAGGGGGCGAAGTCCTACGAGCAGTACTTC.

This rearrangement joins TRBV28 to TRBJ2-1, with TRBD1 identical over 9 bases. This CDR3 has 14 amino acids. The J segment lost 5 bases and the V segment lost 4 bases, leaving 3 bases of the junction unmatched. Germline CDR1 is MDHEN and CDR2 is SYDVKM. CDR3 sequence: CASSSTGGNNEQFF. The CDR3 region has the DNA TGTGCCAGCAGTTCGACAGGGGGAAACAATGAGCAGTTCTTC. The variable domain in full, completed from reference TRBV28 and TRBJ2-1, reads DVKVTQSSRYLVKRTGEKVFLECVQDMDHENMFWYRQDPGLGLRLIYFSYDVKMKEKGDIPEGYSVSREKKERFSLILESASTNQTSMYLCASSSTGGNNEQFFGPGTRLTVL.

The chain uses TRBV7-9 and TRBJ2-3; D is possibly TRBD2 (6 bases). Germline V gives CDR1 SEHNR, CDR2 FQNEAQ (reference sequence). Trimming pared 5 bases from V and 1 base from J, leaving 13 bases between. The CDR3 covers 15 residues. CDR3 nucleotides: TGTGCCAGCAGCCCATGGGGGGAGGGCACAGATACGCAGTATTTT. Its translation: CASSPWGEGTDTQYF.

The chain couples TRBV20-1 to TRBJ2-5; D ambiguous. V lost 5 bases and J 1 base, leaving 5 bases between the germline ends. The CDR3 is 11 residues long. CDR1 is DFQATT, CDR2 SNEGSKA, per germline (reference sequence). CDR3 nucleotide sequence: TGCAGTGCTGTGTCCCAAGAGACCCAGTACTTC. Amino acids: CSAVSQETQYF.

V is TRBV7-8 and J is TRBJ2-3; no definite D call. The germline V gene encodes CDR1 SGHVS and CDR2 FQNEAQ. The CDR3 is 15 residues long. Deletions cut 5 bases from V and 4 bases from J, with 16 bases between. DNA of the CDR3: TGTGCCAGCAGCCCCCGCCCCCGGGCGGCAGATACGCAGTATTTT. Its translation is CASSPRPRAADTQYF.

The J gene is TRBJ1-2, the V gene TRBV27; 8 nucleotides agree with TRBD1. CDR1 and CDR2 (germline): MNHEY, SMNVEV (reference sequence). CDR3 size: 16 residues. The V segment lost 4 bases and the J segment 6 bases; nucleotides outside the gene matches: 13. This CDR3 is CASSSIRGPPWNGYTF. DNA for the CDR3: TGTGCCAGCAGTTCCATCAGGGGGCCGCCCTGGAATGGCTACACCTTC.

The CDR3 loop reads CASSPAQTGGTGSPLHF. The CDR3 nucleotides read TGTGCCAGCAGCCCGGCACAGACAGGGGGGACGGGGTCACCCCTCCACTTT. The chain combines TRBV3-1 (or the pseudogene TRBV3-2) with TRBJ1-6; TRBD1 aligns across 9 bases. After removal of 4 bases from V and 10 bases from J, the junction contained 14 bases not matched to a gene. Germline values: CDR1 LGHDT, CDR2 YNNKEL (reference sequence). The CDR3 runs 17 residues.

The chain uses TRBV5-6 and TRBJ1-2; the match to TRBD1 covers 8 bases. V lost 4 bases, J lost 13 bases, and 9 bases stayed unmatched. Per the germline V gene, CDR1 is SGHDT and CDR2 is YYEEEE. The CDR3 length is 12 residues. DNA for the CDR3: TGTGCCAGCAGCCCGGGACAGGAATCGGGCACCTTC. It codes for CASSPGQESGTF.

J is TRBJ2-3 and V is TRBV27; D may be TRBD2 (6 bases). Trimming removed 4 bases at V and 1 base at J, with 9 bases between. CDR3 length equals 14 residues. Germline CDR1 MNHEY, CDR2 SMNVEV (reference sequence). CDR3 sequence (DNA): TGTGCCAGCAGTTCTAGCGCCGGCACAGATACGCAGTATTTT. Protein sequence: CASSSSAGTDTQYF.

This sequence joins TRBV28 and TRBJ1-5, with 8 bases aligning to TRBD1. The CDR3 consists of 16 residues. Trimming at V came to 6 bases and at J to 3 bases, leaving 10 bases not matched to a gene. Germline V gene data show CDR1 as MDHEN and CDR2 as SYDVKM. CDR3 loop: CASSTLDRAVNQPQHF. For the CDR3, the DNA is TGTGCCAGCAGCACTTTGGACAGGGCCGTCAATCAGCCCCAGCATTTT.

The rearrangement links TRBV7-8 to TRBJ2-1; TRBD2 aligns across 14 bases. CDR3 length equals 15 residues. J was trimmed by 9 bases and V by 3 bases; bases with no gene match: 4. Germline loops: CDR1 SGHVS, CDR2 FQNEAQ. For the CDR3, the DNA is TGTGCCAGCAGCTTCGGGACTAGCGGGAGTCTTGAGCAGTTCTTC. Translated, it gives CASSFGTSGSLEQFF.

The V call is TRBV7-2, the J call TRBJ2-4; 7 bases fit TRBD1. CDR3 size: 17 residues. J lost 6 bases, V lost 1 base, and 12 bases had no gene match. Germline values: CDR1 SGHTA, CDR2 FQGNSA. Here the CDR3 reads CASSLGGPKGALNIQYF. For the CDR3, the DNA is TGTGCCAGCAGCTTAGGGGGTCCCAAGGGGGCTCTAAACATTCAGTACTTC.

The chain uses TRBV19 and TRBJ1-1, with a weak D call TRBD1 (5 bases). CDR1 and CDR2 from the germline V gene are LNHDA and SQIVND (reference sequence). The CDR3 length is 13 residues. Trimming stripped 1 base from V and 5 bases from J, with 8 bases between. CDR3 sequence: CASSIGGWTEAFF. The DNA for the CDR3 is TGTGCCAGTAGTATAGGGGGGTGGACTGAAGCTTTCTTT.

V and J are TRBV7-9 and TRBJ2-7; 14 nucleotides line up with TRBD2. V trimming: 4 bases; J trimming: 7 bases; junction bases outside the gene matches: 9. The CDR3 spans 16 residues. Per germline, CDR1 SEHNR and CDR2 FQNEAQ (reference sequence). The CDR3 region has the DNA TGTGCCAGCAGCTCCTCCTCGGGACTAGCGGGAGTTGAGCAGTACTTC. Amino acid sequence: CASSSSSGLAGVEQYF.

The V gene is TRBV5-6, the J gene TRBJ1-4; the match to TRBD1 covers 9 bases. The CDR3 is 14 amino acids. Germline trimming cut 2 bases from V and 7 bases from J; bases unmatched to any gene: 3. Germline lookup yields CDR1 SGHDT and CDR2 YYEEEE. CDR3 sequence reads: CASSFGQGSEKLFF. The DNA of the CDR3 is TGTGCCAGCAGCTTCGGACAGGGGAGTGAAAAACTGTTTTTT.

This chain's CDR3 is CASSPIGVAGTEAFF. CDR3 DNA: TGTGCCAGCAGTCCCATTGGGGTTGCTGGCACTGAAGCTTTCTTT. V usage is TRBV28 and J usage is TRBJ1-1; D gene uncertain. CDR1 is MDHEN, CDR2 SYDVKM, per germline. The CDR3 consists of 15 residues. Trimming took 5 bases from V and 4 from J, leaving 17 bases between them.

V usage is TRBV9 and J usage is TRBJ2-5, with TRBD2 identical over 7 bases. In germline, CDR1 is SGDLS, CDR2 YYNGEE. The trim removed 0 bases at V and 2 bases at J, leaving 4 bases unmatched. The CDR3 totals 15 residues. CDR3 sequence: CASSVGQGLQETQYF. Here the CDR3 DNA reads TGTGCCAGCAGCGTAGGGCAGGGACTACAAGAGACCCAGTACTTC.

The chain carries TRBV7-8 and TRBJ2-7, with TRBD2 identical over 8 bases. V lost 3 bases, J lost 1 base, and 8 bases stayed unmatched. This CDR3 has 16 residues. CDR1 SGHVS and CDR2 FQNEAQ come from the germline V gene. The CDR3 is CASSFPASGGSYEQYF. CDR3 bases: TGTGCCAGCAGCTTCCCGGCAAGCGGGGGTTCCTACGAGCAGTACTTC. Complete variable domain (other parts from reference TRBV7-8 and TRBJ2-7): GAGVSQSPRYKVAKRGQDVALRCDPISGHVSLFWYQQALGQGPEFLTYFQNEAQLDKSGLPSDRFFAERPEGSVSTLKIQRTQQEDSAVYLCASSFPASGGSYEQYFGPGTRLTVT.

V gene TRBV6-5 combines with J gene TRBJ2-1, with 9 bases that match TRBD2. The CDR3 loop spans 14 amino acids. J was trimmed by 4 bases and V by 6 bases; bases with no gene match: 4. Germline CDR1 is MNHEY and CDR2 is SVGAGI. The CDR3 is CASSVLAGYNEQFF. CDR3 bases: TGTGCCAGCAGCGTACTAGCGGGTTACAATGAGCAGTTCTTC.